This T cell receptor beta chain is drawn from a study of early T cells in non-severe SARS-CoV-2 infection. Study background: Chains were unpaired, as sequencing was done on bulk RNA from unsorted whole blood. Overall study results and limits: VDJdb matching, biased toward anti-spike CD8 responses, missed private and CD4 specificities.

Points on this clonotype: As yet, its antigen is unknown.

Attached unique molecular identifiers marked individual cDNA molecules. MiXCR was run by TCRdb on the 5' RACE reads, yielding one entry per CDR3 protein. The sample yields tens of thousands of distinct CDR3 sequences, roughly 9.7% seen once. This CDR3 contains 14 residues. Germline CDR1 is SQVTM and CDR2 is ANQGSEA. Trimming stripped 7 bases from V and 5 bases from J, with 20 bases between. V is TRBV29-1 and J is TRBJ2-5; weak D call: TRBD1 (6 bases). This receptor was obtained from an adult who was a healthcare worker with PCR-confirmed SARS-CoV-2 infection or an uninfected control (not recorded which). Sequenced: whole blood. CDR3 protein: CSATSLTGRETQYF. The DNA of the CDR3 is TGCAGCGCAACCAGCCTGACAGGACGGGAGACCCAGTACTTC.